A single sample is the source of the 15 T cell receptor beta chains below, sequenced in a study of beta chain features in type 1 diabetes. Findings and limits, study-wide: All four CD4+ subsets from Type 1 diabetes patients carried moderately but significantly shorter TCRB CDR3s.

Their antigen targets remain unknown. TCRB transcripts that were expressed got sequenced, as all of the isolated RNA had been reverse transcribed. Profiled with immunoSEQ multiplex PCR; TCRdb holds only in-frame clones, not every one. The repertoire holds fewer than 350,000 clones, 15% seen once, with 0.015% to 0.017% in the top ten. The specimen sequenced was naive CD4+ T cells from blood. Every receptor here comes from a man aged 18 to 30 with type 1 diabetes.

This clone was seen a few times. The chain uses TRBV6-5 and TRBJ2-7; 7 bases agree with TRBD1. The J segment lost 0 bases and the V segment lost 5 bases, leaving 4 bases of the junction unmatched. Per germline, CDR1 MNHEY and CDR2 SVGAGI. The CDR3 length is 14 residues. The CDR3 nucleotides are TGTGCCAGCAGTGGGACAGCCAACTCCTACGAGCAGTACTTC. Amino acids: CASSGTANSYEQYF.

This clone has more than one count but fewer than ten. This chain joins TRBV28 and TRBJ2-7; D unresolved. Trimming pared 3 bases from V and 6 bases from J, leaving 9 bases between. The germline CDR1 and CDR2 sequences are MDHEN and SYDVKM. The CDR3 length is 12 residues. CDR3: CASSLLLSEQYF. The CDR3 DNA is TGTGCCAGCAGTTTGCTATTAAGCGAGCAGTACTTC.

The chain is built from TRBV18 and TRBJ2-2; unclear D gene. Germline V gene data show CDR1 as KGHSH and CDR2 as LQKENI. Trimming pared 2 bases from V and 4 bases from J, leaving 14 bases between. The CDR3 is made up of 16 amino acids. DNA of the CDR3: TGTGCCAGCTCACCAGGTATTCCCCCGAGCACCGGGGAGCTGTTTTTT. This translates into CASSPGIPPSTGELFF.

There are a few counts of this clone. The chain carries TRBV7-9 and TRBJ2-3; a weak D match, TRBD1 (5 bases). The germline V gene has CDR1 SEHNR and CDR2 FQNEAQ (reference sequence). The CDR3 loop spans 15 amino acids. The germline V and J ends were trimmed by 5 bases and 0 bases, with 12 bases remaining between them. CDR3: CASSLGALSTDTQYF. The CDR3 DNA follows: TGTGCCAGCAGCCTAGGGGCACTCAGCACAGATACGCAGTATTTT.

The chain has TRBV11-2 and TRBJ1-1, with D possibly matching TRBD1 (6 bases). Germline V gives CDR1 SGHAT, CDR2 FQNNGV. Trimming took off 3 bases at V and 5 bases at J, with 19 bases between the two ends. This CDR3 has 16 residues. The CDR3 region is CASSLNGGLGWTEAFF. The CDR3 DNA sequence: TGTGCCAGCAGCTTGAACGGGGGGCTCGGATGGACTGAAGCTTTCTTT.

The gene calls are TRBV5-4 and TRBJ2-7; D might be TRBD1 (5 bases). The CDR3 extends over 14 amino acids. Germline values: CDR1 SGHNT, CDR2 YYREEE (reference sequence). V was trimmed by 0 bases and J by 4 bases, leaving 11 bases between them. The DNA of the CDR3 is TGTGCCAGCAGCTTGGGTAGGGGAAGGTACGAGCAGTACTTC. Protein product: CASSLGRGRYEQYF.

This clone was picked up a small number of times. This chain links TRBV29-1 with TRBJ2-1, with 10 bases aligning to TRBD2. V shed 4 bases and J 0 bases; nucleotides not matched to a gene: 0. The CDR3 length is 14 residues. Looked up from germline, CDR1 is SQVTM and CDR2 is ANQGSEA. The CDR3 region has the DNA TGCAGCGTTGCTAGCGGGGGCTCCTACAATGAGCAGTTCTTC. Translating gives CSVASGGSYNEQFF.

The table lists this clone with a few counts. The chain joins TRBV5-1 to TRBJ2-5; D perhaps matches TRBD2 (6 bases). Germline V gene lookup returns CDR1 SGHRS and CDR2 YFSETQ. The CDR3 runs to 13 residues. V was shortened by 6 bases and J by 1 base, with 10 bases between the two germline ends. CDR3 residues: CASNLGGQETQYF. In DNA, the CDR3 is TGCGCCAGCAATCTCGGGGGCCAAGAGACCCAGTACTTC.

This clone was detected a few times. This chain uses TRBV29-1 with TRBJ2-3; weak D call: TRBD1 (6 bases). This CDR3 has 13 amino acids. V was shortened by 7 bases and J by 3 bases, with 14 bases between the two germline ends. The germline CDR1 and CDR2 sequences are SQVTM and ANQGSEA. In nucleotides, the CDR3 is TGCAGCGCCTCAACAGGGATTACAGATACGCAGTATTTT. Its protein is CSASTGITDTQYF.

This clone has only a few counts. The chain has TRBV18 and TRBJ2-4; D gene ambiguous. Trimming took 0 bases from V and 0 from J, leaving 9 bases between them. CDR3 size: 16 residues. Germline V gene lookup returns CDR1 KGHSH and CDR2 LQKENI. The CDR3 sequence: CASSPPTALAKNIQYF. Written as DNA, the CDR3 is TGTGCCAGCTCACCACCCACTGCGTTAGCCAAAAACATTCAGTACTTC.

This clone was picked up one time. DNA for the CDR3: TGTGCCAGCAGCCTCGGGACTAGTTACGAGCAGTACTTC. Protein product: CASSLGTSYEQYF. The chain employs TRBV6-1 and TRBJ2-7; 8 nucleotides align to TRBD2. Trimming at V came to 6 bases and at J to 4 bases, leaving 5 bases not matched to a gene. Germline V gene sequence: CDR1 MNHNS, CDR2 SASEGT. This CDR3 is built from 13 residues.

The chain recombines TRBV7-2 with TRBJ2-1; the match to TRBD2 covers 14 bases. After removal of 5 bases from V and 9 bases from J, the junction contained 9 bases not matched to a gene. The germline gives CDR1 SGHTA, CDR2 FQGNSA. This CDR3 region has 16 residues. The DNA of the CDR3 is TGTGCCAGCAGCAGGACTAGCGGGGGGTTCTTGCCTGAGCAGTTCTTC. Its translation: CASSRTSGGFLPEQFF.

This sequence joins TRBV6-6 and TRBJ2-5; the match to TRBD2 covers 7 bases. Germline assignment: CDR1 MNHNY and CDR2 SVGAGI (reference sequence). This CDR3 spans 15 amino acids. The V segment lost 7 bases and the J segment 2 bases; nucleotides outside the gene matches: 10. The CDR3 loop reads CASTGGMGVQETQYF. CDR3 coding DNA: TGTGCCAGCACCGGGGGGATGGGAGTTCAAGAGACCCAGTACTTC.

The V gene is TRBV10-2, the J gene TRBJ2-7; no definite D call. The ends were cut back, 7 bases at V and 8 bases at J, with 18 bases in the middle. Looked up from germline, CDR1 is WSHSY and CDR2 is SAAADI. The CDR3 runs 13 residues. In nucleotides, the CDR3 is TGCGCCAGCAAGCCCGGAACCCTAGGAAAGCAGTACTTC. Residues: CASKPGTLGKQYF.

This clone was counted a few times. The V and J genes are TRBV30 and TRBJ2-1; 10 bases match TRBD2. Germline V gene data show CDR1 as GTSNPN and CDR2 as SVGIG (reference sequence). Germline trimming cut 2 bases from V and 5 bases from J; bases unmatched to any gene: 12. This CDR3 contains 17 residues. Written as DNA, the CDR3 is TGTGCCTGGAGTCGTAGCGGGAGGTTCCAATTGGACAATGAGCAGTTCTTC. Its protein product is CAWSRSGRFQLDNEQFF.